This TCR beta chain was recovered during a study of T cells in Graves' hyperthyroidism and ophthalmopathy. CDR1 SGHRS and CDR2 YFSETQ come from the germline V gene. V was clipped by 4 bases and J by 3 bases, with 14 bases between them. CDR3 length equals 15 residues. Regions amplified from RNA transcripts were the TCR beta CDR3 regions. The HTBI primer set drove a first-round RT-PCR of the TCR CDR3. TCRdb fed the multiplex PCR reads into MiXCR, producing one record per CDR3 protein. The sample has approximately 870,000 distinct CDR3 sequences, more than 30% seen once. Patients aged 18 to 65 had newly diagnosed hyperthyroidism lasting under 2 months. Diagnosis rested on symptoms, serum thyroxine and TRAb, thyroid ultrasound, and orbital computed tomography. This clonotype was observed once. Its antigen is still unknown. Whole-study results and caveats: Blood shared most expanded thyroid clonotypes above 0.001.

V usage is TRBV5-1 and J usage is TRBJ1-3, with D possibly TRBD1 on 5 matching bases. The sequence was collected from a man in his late teens or twenties with Graves' hyperthyroidism. The material sequenced was blood. The CDR3 region has the DNA TGCGCCAGCAGCCCTACGGGACTGGATGGAAACACCATATATTTT. As protein: CASSPTGLDGNTIYF. Looking up the rest from reference TRBV5-1 and TRBJ1-3 gives the full variable domain: KAGVTQTPRYLIKTRGQQVTLSCSPISGHRSVSWYQQTPGQGLQFLFEYFSETQRNKGNFPGRFSGRQFSNSRSEMNVSTLELGDSALYLCASSPTGLDGNTIYFGEGSWLTVV.